The 14 T cell receptor beta chains presented below share a single source sample, sequenced in a study of shared clonotypes between healthy human individuals. Some clones are missing from TCRdb's copy, which holds only in-frame ones; the method was immunoSEQ multiplex PCR. The profile shows more than 550,000 clones, 72% of them singletons. The specimen was memory CD4+ T cells sorted from blood. Subset described: CD45RA-negative fraction. The receptors stem from a woman aged 30 to 39 in good health.

As concerns this clone: This CDR3 is also generated by other DNA sequences in the sample. The genes are TRBV19 and TRBJ2-3; 8 bases are shared with TRBD2. V gave up 6 bases and J gave up 6 bases; unmatched junction bases: 2. This CDR3 has 12 residues. Germline CDR1 and CDR2: LNHDA and SQIVND (reference sequence). CDR3 sequence reads: CASSRLADTQYF. CDR3 bases: TGTGCCAGTAGCAGACTAGCGGATACGCAGTATTTT.

This chain uses TRBV30 with TRBJ2-7; D gene ambiguous. There are 14 residues in the CDR3. V was cut by 3 bases and J by 2 bases, with 14 bases left in between. Germline CDR1 reads GTSNPN; CDR2 reads SVGIG (reference sequence). The CDR3 protein is CAWRSTSGPYEQYF. In DNA form, the CDR3 reads TGTGCCTGGAGATCGACCTCGGGCCCCTACGAGCAGTACTTC.

The V call is TRBV11-2, the J call TRBJ2-2; TRBD1 is a possible D gene (6 bases). Deletions cut 5 bases from V and 1 base from J, with 8 bases between. CDR1 and CDR2 from the germline V gene are SGHAT and FQNNGV. The CDR3 consists of 14 residues. In nucleotides, the CDR3 is TGTGCCAGCAGCCAGGGGTGGAACACCGGGGAGCTGTTTTTT. Translation: CASSQGWNTGELFF.

Of note for this clone: The junction departs from the called germline gene at one end, perhaps through a read error. CDR3 sequence: CASSLAAKGGYTF. The CDR3 region has the DNA TGTGCCAGCAGCCTAGCAGCAAAGGGTGGCTACACCTTC. The chain recombines TRBV7-2 with TRBJ1-2; no clear D. The CDR3 sequence is 13 residues long. Germline V gives CDR1 SGHTA, CDR2 FQGNSA.

V usage is TRBV6-4 and J usage is TRBJ2-5; D is ambiguous. V dropped 6 bases and J dropped 0 bases, with 20 bases sitting between them. Germline V gene sequence: CDR1 MRHNA, CDR2 SNTAGT. The CDR3 loop spans 17 amino acids. The CDR3 nucleotides read TGTGCCAGCAGCTCCGGCTTGGGATTGCCGTACCAAGAGACCCAGTACTTC. This sequence encodes CASSSGLGLPYQETQYF.

This chain joins TRBV18 and TRBJ2-7; 7 bases fit TRBD2. The germline CDR1 and CDR2 sequences are KGHSH and LQKENI. The CDR3 contains 15 residues. The V and J ends lost 1 base and 1 base, in that order; junction bases with no gene match: 4. CDR3 loop: CASSPRLAESYEQYF. CDR3 nucleotides: TGTGCCAGCTCACCACGGCTAGCGGAGTCCTACGAGCAGTACTTC.

This clone was picked up many times. The same CDR3 arises from other DNA sequences in this sample as well. The gene calls are TRBV5-1 and TRBJ2-7, with no clear D. The CDR3 is made up of 12 amino acids. With 0 bases removed from V and 7 bases from J, the gap between germline ends came to 8 bases. Germline CDR1 and CDR2: SGHRS and YFSETQ. The DNA for the CDR3 is TGCGCCAGCAGCTTGGAGGCTGGGGAGCAGTACTTC. Translation gives CASSLEAGEQYF.

The gene calls are TRBV5-1 and TRBJ2-7; D not certain. Germline V gives CDR1 SGHRS, CDR2 YFSETQ. The CDR3 is 13 amino acids. The V gene lost 0 bases and the J gene lost 3 bases, with 7 bases spanning the gap. The CDR3 sequence: CASSLGLDYEQYF. Here the CDR3 DNA reads TGCGCCAGCAGCTTGGGACTTGACTACGAGCAGTACTTC.

With regard to this clone: It is likely a read error: a sequence one base away is far more abundant. Other nucleotide sequences from this sample produce the same CDR3. J is TRBJ2-3 and V is TRBV7-2, with unresolved D. Germline V gives CDR1 SGHTA, CDR2 FQGNSA. This CDR3 contains 12 residues. Trimming removed 3 bases at V and 2 bases at J, with 3 bases between. Here the CDR3 DNA reads TGTGCCAGCAGCTTCTTCACAGATACGCAGTATTTT. It encodes CASSFFTDTQYF.

The chain uses TRBV10-1 and TRBJ2-7; D is unresolved. Per germline, CDR1 WNHNN and CDR2 SYGVQD (reference sequence). The CDR3 has 14 amino acids. Trimming removed 5 bases from V and 0 bases from J, with 11 bases in between. For the CDR3, the DNA is TGCGCCAGCAGTAATGGTAGGAACTCCTACGAGCAGTACTTC. It specifies CASSNGRNSYEQYF.

CDR3 residues: CASSTEAGTEAFF. The CDR3 DNA is TGTGCCAGTAGTACAGAGGCGGGCACTGAAGCTTTCTTT. The rearrangement links TRBV19 to TRBJ1-1; D not certain. The CDR3 is made up of 13 amino acids. Trimming stripped 4 bases from V and 4 bases from J, with 10 bases between. CDR1 and CDR2 (germline): LNHDA, SQIVND (reference sequence).

As for this clone: The same CDR3 arises from other DNA sequences in this sample as well. The V gene is TRBV29-1, the J gene TRBJ2-7; TRBD1 aligns across 12 bases. CDR1 and CDR2 from the germline V gene are SQVTM and ANQGSEA. CDR3 length: 12 amino acids. V dropped 7 bases and J dropped 5; count of bases not matched to a gene: 3. CDR3 coding DNA: TGCAGCGCGGGGACAGGGGGCGACGAGCAGTACTTC. This translates into CSAGTGGDEQYF.

J is TRBJ2-5 and V is TRBV7-2; TRBD1 matches at 11 bases. J gave up 5 bases and V 3 bases, and 5 bases lay outside the gene matches. The CDR3 has 15 residues. Germline loops: CDR1 SGHTA, CDR2 FQGNSA. In DNA, the CDR3 is TGTGCCAGCAGCTTTCGGACAGGGGGCCCTGAGACCCAGTACTTC. Amino acid sequence: CASSFRTGGPETQYF.

V and J are TRBV28 and TRBJ1-1; D call uncertain. Germline V lookup: CDR1 MDHEN, CDR2 SYDVKM. With 6 bases removed from V and 4 bases from J, the gap between germline ends came to 12 bases. This CDR3 has 13 residues. CDR3 coding DNA: TGTGCCAGCAGACCCACGCCGTTCACTGAAGCTTTCTTT. This sequence encodes CASRPTPFTEAFF.